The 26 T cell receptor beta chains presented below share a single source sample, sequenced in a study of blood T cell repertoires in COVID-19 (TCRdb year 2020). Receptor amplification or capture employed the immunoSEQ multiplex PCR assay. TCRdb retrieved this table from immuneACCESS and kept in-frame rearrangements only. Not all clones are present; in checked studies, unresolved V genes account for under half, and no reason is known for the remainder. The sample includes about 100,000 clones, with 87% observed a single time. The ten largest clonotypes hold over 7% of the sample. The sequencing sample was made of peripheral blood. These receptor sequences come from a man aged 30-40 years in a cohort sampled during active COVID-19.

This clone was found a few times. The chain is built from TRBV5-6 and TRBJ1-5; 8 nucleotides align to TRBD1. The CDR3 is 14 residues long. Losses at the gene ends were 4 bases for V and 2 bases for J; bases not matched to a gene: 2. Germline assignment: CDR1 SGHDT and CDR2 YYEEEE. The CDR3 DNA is TGTGCCAGCAGCCCGGGACAGGGCAATCAGCCCCAGCATTTT. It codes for CASSPGQGNQPQHF.

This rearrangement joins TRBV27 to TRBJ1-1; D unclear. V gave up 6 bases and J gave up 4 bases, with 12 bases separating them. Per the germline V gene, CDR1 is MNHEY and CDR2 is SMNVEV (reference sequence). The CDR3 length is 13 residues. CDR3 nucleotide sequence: TGTGCCAGCAGGGATTGGGGAGGCACTGAAGCTTTCTTT. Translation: CASRDWGGTEAFF.

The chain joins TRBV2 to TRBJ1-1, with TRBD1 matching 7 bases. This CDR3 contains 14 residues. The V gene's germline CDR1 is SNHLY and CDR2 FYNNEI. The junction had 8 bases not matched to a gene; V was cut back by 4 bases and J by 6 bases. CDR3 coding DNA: TGTGCCAGCAGTGCGACAGGGAGAAAGGCTGAAGCTTTCTTT. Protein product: CASSATGRKAEAFF.

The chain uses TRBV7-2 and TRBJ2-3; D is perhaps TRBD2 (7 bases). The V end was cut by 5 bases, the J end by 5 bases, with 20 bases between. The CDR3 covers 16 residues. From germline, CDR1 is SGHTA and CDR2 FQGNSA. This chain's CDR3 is CASSRGGRGGGDTQYF. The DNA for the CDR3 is TGTGCCAGCAGCCGGGGAGGCCGCGGGGGCGGAGATACGCAGTATTTT.

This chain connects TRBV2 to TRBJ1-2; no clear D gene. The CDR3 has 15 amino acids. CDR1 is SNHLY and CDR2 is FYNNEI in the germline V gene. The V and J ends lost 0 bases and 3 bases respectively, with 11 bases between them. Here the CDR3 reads CASSEARYGYYGYTF. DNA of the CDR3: TGTGCCAGCAGTGAAGCGCGGTACGGGTACTATGGCTACACCTTC.

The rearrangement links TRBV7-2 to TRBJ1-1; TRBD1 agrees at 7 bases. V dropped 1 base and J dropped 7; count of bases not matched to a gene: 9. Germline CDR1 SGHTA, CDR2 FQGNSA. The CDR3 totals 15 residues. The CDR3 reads CASSLGQGFEVEAFF. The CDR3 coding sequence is TGTGCCAGCAGCTTAGGACAGGGATTTGAGGTTGAAGCTTTCTTT.

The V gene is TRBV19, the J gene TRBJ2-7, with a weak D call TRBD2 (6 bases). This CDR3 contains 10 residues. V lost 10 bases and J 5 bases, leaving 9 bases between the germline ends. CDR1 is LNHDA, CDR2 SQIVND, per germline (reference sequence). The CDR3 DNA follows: TGTGCCACCCCGGGGGACGAGCAGTACTTC. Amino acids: CATPGDEQYF. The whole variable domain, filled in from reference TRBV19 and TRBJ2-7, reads DGGITQSPKYLFRKEGQNVTLSCEQNLNHDAMYWYRQDPGQGLRLIYYSQIVNDFQKGDIAEGYSVSREKKESFPLTVTSAQKNPTAFYLCATPGDEQYFGPGTRLTVT.

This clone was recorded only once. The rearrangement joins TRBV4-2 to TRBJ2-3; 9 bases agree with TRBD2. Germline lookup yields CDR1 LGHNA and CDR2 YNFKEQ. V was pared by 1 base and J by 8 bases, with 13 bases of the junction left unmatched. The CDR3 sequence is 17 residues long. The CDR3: CASSQVVTSGPGGTQYF. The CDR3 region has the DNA TGTGCCAGCAGCCAAGTGGTAACTAGCGGGCCTGGGGGTACGCAGTATTTT.

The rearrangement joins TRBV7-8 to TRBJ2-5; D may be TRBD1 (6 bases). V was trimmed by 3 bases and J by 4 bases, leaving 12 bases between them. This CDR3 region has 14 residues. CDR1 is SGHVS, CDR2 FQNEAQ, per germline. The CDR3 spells CASSFSGVPETQYF. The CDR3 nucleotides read TGTGCCAGCAGCTTCTCAGGGGTCCCAGAGACCCAGTACTTC. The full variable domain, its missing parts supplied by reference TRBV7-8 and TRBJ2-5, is GAGVSQSPRYKVAKRGQDVALRCDPISGHVSLFWYQQALGQGPEFLTYFQNEAQLDKSGLPSDRFFAERPEGSVSTLKIQRTQQEDSAVYLCASSFSGVPETQYFGPGTRLLVL.

The CDR3 DNA is TGTGCCTGGAGTGCGCGATACGATGAGCAGTTCTTC. It translates to CAWSARYDEQFF. The chain combines TRBV30 with TRBJ2-1; D is unclear. The germline V gene encodes CDR1 GTSNPN and CDR2 SVGIG (reference sequence). CDR3 length equals 12 residues. Trimming left V 1 base short and J 8 bases short, with 9 bases between.

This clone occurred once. As DNA, the CDR3 is TGTGCCAGCAGCTCCTCCGGGACAGGGAGCTCCTACGAGCAGTACTTC. It codes for CASSSSGTGSSYEQYF. The genes are TRBV5-4 and TRBJ2-7, with 9 positions matching TRBD1. Germline V gene lookup returns CDR1 SGHNT and CDR2 YYREEE (reference sequence). V gave up 3 bases and J gave up 0 bases; unmatched junction bases: 7. This CDR3 has 16 residues. Based on the CDR3 plus reference TRBV5-4 and TRBJ2-7, the full variable domain is ETGVTQSPTHLIKTRGQQVTLRCSSQSGHNTVSWYQQALGQGPQFIFQYYREEENGRGNFPPRFSGLQFPNYSSELNVNALELDDSALYLCASSSSGTGSSYEQYFGPGTRLTVT.

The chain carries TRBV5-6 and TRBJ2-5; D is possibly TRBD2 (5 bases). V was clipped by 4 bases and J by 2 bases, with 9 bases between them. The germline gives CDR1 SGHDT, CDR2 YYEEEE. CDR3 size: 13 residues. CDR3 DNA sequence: TGTGCCAGCAGCCGGGGTGAGCAAGAGACCCAGTACTTC. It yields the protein CASSRGEQETQYF.

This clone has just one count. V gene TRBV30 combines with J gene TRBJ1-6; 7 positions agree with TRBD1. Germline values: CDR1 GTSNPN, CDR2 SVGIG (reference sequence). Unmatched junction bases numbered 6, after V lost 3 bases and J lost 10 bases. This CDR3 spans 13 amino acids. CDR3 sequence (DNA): TGTGCCTGGAGCCCAGGGGGAGGCTCACCCCTCCACTTT. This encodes CAWSPGGGSPLHF.

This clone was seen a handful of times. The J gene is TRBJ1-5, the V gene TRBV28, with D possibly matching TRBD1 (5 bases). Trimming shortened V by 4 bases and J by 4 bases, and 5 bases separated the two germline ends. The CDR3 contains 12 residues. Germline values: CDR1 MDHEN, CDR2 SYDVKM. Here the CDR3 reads CASSSGNQPQHF. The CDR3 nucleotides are TGTGCCAGCAGTTCAGGGAATCAGCCCCAGCATTTT. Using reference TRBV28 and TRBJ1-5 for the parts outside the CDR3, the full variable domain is DVKVTQSSRYLVKRTGEKVFLECVQDMDHENMFWYRQDPGLGLRLIYFSYDVKMKEKGDIPEGYSVSREKKERFSLILESASTNQTSMYLCASSSGNQPQHFGDGTRLSIL.

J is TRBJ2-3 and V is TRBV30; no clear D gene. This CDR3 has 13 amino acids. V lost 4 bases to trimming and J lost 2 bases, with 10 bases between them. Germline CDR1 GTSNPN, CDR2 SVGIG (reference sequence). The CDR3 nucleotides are TGTGCCTGGAACAGTGTTCCCACAGATACGCAGTATTTT. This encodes CAWNSVPTDTQYF.

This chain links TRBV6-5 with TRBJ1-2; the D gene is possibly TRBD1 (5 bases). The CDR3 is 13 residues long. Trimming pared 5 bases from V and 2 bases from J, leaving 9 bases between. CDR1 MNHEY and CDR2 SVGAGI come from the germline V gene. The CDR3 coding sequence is TGTGCCAGCAGTAGACGACAGAACTATGGCTACACCTTC. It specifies CASSRRQNYGYTF.

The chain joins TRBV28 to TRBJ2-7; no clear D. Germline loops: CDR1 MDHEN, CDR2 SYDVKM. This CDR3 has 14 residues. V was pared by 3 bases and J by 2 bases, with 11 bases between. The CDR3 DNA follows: TGTGCCAGCAGTTTGCGGCCTTCCGCCTACGAGCAGTACTTC. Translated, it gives CASSLRPSAYEQYF.

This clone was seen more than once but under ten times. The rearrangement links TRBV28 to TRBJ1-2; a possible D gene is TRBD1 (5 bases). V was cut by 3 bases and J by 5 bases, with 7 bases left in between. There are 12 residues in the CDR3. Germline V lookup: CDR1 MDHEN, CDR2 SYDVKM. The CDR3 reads CASSFDRYGYTF. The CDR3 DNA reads TGTGCCAGCAGTTTCGACAGATATGGCTACACCTTC.

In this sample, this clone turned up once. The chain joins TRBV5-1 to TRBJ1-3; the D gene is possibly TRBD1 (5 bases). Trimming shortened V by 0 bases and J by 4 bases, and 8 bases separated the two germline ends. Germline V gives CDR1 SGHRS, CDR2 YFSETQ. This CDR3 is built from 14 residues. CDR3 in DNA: TGCGCCAGCAGCTTGGAAGGGGTCGGAAACACCATATATTTT. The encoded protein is CASSLEGVGNTIYF.

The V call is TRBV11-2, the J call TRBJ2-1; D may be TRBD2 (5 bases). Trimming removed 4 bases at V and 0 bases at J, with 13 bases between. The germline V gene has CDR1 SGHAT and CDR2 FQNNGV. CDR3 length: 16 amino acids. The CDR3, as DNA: TGTGCCAGCAGCTCCCGGTCGGACTTCTCCTACAATGAGCAGTTCTTC. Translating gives CASSSRSDFSYNEQFF.

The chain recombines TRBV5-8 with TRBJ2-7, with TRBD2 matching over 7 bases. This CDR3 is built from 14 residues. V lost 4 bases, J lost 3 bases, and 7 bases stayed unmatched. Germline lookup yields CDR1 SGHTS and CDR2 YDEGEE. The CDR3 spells CASSMSGLLYEQYF. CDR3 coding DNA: TGTGCCAGCAGCATGTCGGGACTACTCTACGAGCAGTACTTC.

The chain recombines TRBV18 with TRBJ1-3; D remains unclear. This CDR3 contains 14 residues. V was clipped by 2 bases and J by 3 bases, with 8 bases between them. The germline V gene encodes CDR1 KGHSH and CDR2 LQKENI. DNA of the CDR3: TGTGCCAGCTCACCAAACAGCCTTGGAAACACCATATATTTT. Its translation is CASSPNSLGNTIYF.

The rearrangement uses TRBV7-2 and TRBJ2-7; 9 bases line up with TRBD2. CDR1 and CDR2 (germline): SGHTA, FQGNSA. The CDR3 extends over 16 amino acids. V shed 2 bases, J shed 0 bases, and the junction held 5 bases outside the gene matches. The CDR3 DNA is TGTGCCAGCAGCTTATGGAGCGGGGGGAGCTCCTACGAGCAGTACTTC. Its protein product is CASSLWSGGSSYEQYF.

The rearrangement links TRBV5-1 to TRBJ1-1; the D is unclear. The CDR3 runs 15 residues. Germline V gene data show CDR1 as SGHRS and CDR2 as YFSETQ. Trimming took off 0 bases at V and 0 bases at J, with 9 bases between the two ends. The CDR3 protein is CASSLVAVMNTEAFF. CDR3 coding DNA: TGCGCCAGCAGCTTGGTGGCGGTTATGAACACTGAAGCTTTCTTT.

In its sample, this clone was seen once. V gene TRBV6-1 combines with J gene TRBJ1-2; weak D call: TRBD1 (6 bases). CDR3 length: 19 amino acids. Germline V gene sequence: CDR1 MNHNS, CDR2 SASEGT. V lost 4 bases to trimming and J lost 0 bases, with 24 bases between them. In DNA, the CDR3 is TGTGCCAGCAGTGCTCAATGGGGCCGAGGCCGGACAGCTAACTATGGCTACACCTTC. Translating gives CASSAQWGRGRTANYGYTF.

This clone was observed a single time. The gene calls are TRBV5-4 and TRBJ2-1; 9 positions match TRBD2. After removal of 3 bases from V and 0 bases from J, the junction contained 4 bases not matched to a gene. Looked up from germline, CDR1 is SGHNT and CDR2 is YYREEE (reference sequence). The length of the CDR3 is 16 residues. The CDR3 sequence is CASSSSGASSYNEQFF. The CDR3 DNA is TGTGCCAGCAGCTCTAGCGGGGCTAGCTCCTACAATGAGCAGTTCTTC.